The 29 T cell receptor beta chains reported below all come from one sample, sequenced in a study of PD-1 blockade in classical Hodgkin lymphoma. The assay was immunoSEQ multiplex PCR, and TCRdb's table has in-frame clones only and misses some. Among 7,500 to 8,000 clones listed, around 84% were seen once. Every single patient, without exception, relapsed after autologous stem cell transplantation, and brentuximab vedotin exposure varied. The sample in question was peripheral blood mononuclear cells (PBMCs), obtained at baseline. Receptor source: a human donor with classical Hodgkin lymphoma.

V and J are TRBV2 and TRBJ1-1; TRBD1 agrees at 8 bases. The germline gives CDR1 SNHLY, CDR2 FYNNEI. The V segment lost 6 bases and the J segment 3 bases; nucleotides outside the gene matches: 3. This CDR3 spans 13 amino acids. CDR3 DNA: TGTGCCAGCAGGAAGGACAGGGACACTGAAGCTTTCTTT. It encodes CASRKDRDTEAFF. The complete variable domain, with remaining parts taken from reference TRBV2 and TRBJ1-1, reads EPEVTQTPSHQVTQMGQEVILRCVPISNHLYFYWYRQILGQKVEFLVSFYNNEISEKSEIFDDQFSVERPDGSNFTLKIRSTKLEDSAMYFCASRKDRDTEAFFGQGTRLTVV.

The genes are TRBV19 and TRBJ2-5; TRBD2 matches 13 bases. CDR1 and CDR2 from the germline V gene are LNHDA and SQIVND (reference sequence). This CDR3 has 16 amino acids. The trim removed 9 bases at V and 5 bases at J, leaving 12 bases unmatched. The chain's CDR3 is CASSLRLAGGLETQYF. CDR3 DNA sequence: TGTGCCAGCTCTCTCCGACTAGCGGGAGGTTTGGAGACCCAGTACTTC.

The gene calls are TRBV7-6 and TRBJ1-4; the match to TRBD1 covers 7 bases. V lost 4 bases to trimming and J lost 4 bases; unmatched junction nucleotides: 3. Looked up from germline, CDR1 is SGHVS and CDR2 is FNYEAQ. The CDR3 spans 14 residues. The CDR3 DNA reads TGTGCCAGCAGCTCGGGACAGCGTAATGAAAAACTGTTTTTT. Its translation: CASSSGQRNEKLFF.

The DNA of the CDR3 is TGTGCCAGCAGTTCCAGGGAGGGAGGCTACACCTTC. Its protein product is CASSSREGGYTF. This chain uses TRBV7-9 with TRBJ1-2, with D perhaps matching TRBD1 (5 bases). Trimming removed 6 bases from V and 8 bases from J, with 13 bases in between. The CDR3 sequence is 12 residues long. Germline-derived CDR1 and CDR2 are SEHNR and FQNEAQ (reference sequence). Using reference TRBV7-9 and TRBJ1-2 for the parts outside the CDR3, the full variable domain is DTGVSQNPRHKITKRGQNVTFRCDPISEHNRLYWYRQTLGQGPEFLTYFQNEAQLEKSRLLSDRFSAERPKGSFSTLEIQRTEQGDSAMYLCASSSREGGYTFGSGTRLTVV.

V and J are TRBV15 and TRBJ2-1; 7 bases fit TRBD2. Germline-derived CDR1 and CDR2 are LNHNV and YYDKDF (reference sequence). The CDR3 has 13 amino acids. The junction had 9 bases not matched to a gene; V was cut back by 4 bases and J by 12 bases. This CDR3 is CATSIGGRAWQFF. The CDR3 coding sequence is TGTGCCACCAGCATTGGTGGGAGGGCCTGGCAGTTCTTC.

J is TRBJ2-3 and V is TRBV10-3, with 9 bases fitting TRBD1. Germline CDR1 reads ENHRY; CDR2 reads SYGVKD. V dropped 0 bases and J dropped 2; count of bases not matched to a gene: 12. This CDR3 has 19 residues. The CDR3, as DNA: TGTGCCATCAGTGAGTCAACTAGGGAGGGACAGGGCTACACAGATACGCAGTATTTT. Translation gives CAISESTREGQGYTDTQYF.

In this sample, this clone is medium-sized. The chain links TRBV9 to TRBJ2-5; the D gene could be TRBD1 or TRBD2 (6 bases each). Germline-derived CDR1 and CDR2 are SGDLS and YYNGEE. Trimming removed 4 bases from V and 1 base from J, with 17 bases in between. The CDR3 covers 16 residues. The CDR3 here is CASSPQGGGAQETQYF. The CDR3 bases are TGTGCCAGCAGCCCCCAAGGAGGGGGAGCCCAAGAGACCCAGTACTTC.

CDR3 sequence: CASSPHDNPPYEQYF. Written as DNA, the CDR3 is TGTGCCAGCAGCCCGCATGACAACCCCCCGTACGAGCAGTACTTC. The chain couples TRBV5-6 to TRBJ2-7; D gene unclear. Germline V CDR1 and CDR2: SGHDT, YYEEEE. CDR3 length equals 15 residues. The ends were cut back, 4 bases at V and 4 bases at J, with 18 bases in the middle.

The chain combines TRBV18 with TRBJ2-7, with D uncertain. The V end lost 4 bases, the J end lost 1 base, and 5 bases lay between the germline ends. The CDR3 has 12 amino acids. CDR1 and CDR2 from the germline V gene are KGHSH and LQKENI. The CDR3, as DNA: TGTGCCAGCTCACTGGAGTCCTACGAGCAGTACTTC. It is translated as CASSLESYEQYF.

The chain employs TRBV7-2 and TRBJ1-6; D is ambiguous. This CDR3 has 14 residues. Germline loops: CDR1 SGHTA, CDR2 FQGNSA. V lost 5 bases and J 6 bases, leaving 11 bases between the germline ends. CDR3 sequence: CASSGRQVNSPLHF. Written as DNA, the CDR3 is TGTGCCAGCAGCGGTAGGCAGGTTAATTCACCCCTCCACTTT.

The chain links TRBV30 to TRBJ2-1, with 7 bases that match TRBD2. J was trimmed by 0 bases and V by 3 bases; bases with no gene match: 17. This CDR3 is 19 amino acids long. CDR1 GTSNPN and CDR2 SVGIG come from the germline V gene (reference sequence). The CDR3 here is CAWSPSGTNLYVSYNEQFF. CDR3 nucleotide sequence: TGTGCCTGGAGCCCAAGCGGGACTAATCTATACGTCTCCTACAATGAGCAGTTCTTC.

The V gene is TRBV7-2, the J gene TRBJ2-5; 8 nucleotides match TRBD1. The V segment lost 5 bases and the J segment 1 base; nucleotides outside the gene matches: 6. The CDR3 has 15 amino acids. Germline assignment: CDR1 SGHTA and CDR2 FQGNSA. The CDR3 loop reads CASSLDRGAQETQYF. DNA for the CDR3: TGTGCCAGCAGCCTCGACAGGGGTGCCCAAGAGACCCAGTACTTC.

The rearrangement links TRBV10-3 to TRBJ2-1; 9 bases are a match to TRBD1. CDR1 ENHRY and CDR2 SYGVKD come from the germline V gene. This CDR3 comprises 15 residues. V was pared by 8 bases and J by 8 bases, with 13 bases of the junction left unmatched. The CDR3 DNA reads TGTGCCATCGGATCGGAGACAGGGGGAACCGATGAGCAGTTCTTC. Its translation: CAIGSETGGTDEQFF.

The rearrangement links TRBV7-3 to TRBJ2-1; 8 bases agree with TRBD2. Germline loops: CDR1 SGHTA, CDR2 FQGTGA. V lost 1 base to trimming and J lost 2 bases; unmatched junction nucleotides: 4. The CDR3 is 16 amino acids. The CDR3 region is CASSLIAGFTYNEQFF. CDR3 in DNA: TGTGCCAGCAGCTTAATAGCGGGATTCACCTACAATGAGCAGTTCTTC.

For this clone: Compared with germline, one end of the junction differs, possibly owing to a read error. Other DNA sequences in this specimen translate into the identical CDR3. The chain links TRBV7-8 to TRBJ2-7; 11 positions agree with TRBD2. The CDR3 totals 17 residues. CDR1 SGHVS and CDR2 FQNEAQ come from the germline V gene. CDR3 region: CASSSMRLAGTTYEQYF. Here the CDR3 DNA reads TGTGCTAGCAGCTCTATGCGACTAGCGGGGACTACCTACGAGCAGTACTTC.

The chain joins TRBV7-3 to TRBJ2-2; D is perhaps TRBD1 (6 bases). CDR1 is SGHTA and CDR2 is FQGTGA in the germline V gene. The CDR3 runs to 16 residues. Trimming stripped 1 base from V and 4 bases from J, with 13 bases between. The CDR3 loop is CASSLNPGTITGELFF. The CDR3 DNA is TGTGCCAGCAGCTTAAATCCCGGGACAATCACCGGGGAGCTGTTTTTT.

The chain links TRBV19 to TRBJ2-1; D possibly corresponds to TRBD2 (5 bases). This CDR3 has 12 residues. Germline V gene lookup returns CDR1 LNHDA and CDR2 SQIVND (reference sequence). V was shortened by 5 bases and J by 8 bases, with 10 bases between the two germline ends. The CDR3 region has the DNA TGTGCCAGTAGTCTAGCAAGGGATGAGCAGTTCTTC. It codes for CASSLARDEQFF. The whole variable domain, filled in from reference TRBV19 and TRBJ2-1, reads DGGITQSPKYLFRKEGQNVTLSCEQNLNHDAMYWYRQDPGQGLRLIYYSQIVNDFQKGDIAEGYSVSREKKESFPLTVTSAQKNPTAFYLCASSLARDEQFFGPGTRLTVL.

This chain connects TRBV2 to TRBJ2-7, with TRBD2 matching 8 bases. V trimming: 3 bases; J trimming: 7 bases; junction bases outside the gene matches: 11. Germline assignment: CDR1 SNHLY and CDR2 FYNNEI. CDR3 length: 15 amino acids. Here the CDR3 DNA reads TGTGCCAGCAGTGACCAGGGACTAGAACTAGGGGAGCAGTACTTC. This sequence encodes CASSDQGLELGEQYF.

Notes on this clone: The junction departs from germline at one end; a sequencing error may be responsible. The chain is built from TRBV27 and TRBJ2-3; 8 bases line up with TRBD2. CDR3 length: 12 residues. CDR1 and CDR2 from the germline V gene are MNHEY and SMNVEV (reference sequence). CDR3: CASSSLAGSSNF. The CDR3, as DNA: TGTGCCAGCAGTTCCTTAGCGGGATCCTCCAACTTT.

CDR3 in DNA: TGTGCCAGCAGCTTAGCCAGGCCCACAGATACGCAGTATTTT. Translated, it gives CASSLARPTDTQYF. The V and J genes are TRBV7-2 and TRBJ2-3; D is uncertain. The CDR3 length is 14 residues. Trimming cost V 0 bases and J 2 bases, with 6 bases left between them. Germline V gives CDR1 SGHTA, CDR2 FQGNSA.

The chain joins TRBV27 to TRBJ2-2; no clear D. V was cut by 3 bases and J by 3 bases, with 8 bases left in between. The CDR3 runs 14 residues. The germline V gene has CDR1 MNHEY and CDR2 SMNVEV (reference sequence). The CDR3, as DNA: TGTGCCAGCAGTTTTGGCACGGACACCGGGGAGCTGTTTTTT. Translating it yields CASSFGTDTGELFF.

The CDR3 is CASSIIDWGTSGSQPQETQYF. The DNA of the CDR3 is TGTGCCAGTAGTATAATCGACTGGGGGACTAGCGGGAGTCAGCCCCAAGAGACCCAGTACTTC. The V and J genes are TRBV19 and TRBJ2-5; 14 bases are shared with TRBD2. V shed 2 bases and J 1 base; nucleotides not matched to a gene: 15. This CDR3 contains 21 residues. Germline-derived CDR1 and CDR2 are LNHDA and SQIVND (reference sequence).

The J gene is TRBJ2-1, the V gene TRBV10-3; D is possibly TRBD2 (6 bases). This CDR3 contains 16 residues. CDR1 and CDR2 (germline): ENHRY, SYGVKD. The V end was cut by 7 bases, the J end by 9 bases, with 25 bases between. As DNA, the CDR3 is TGTGCCATCACGGTTACTAGCCCCGGAGGTAGTGGTGAGCAGTTCTTC. Its protein product is CAITVTSPGGSGEQFF.

The V call is TRBV9, the J call TRBJ1-2, with D perhaps TRBD1 (6 bases). Germline loops: CDR1 SGDLS, CDR2 YYNGEE. V was shortened by 3 bases and J by 4 bases, with 7 bases between the two germline ends. This CDR3 comprises 12 residues. The CDR3 reads CASSAGVYGYTF. The CDR3 region has the DNA TGTGCCAGCAGCGCAGGGGTCTATGGCTACACCTTC.

The chain couples TRBV5-1 to TRBJ1-3; the D is unclear. The germline gives CDR1 SGHRS, CDR2 YFSETQ. The CDR3 length is 15 residues. The V and J ends lost 4 bases and 3 bases respectively, with 14 bases between them. The CDR3 sequence: CASSQGSSLGNTIYF. In DNA, the CDR3 is TGCGCCAGCAGCCAAGGGAGCTCCCTTGGAAACACCATATATTTT.

The CDR3, as DNA: TGTGCCAGCAGCTTAGTAGGGACCGGACTCGCAGATACGCAGTATTTT. Translating it yields CASSLVGTGLADTQYF. The genes are TRBV11-2 and TRBJ2-3; D possibly uses TRBD1 or TRBD2 (5 bases each). V was trimmed by 1 base and J by 4 bases, leaving 15 bases between them. Germline V gene data show CDR1 as SGHAT and CDR2 as FQNNGV. The CDR3 length is 16 residues.

By share, this clone counts as medium-sized. The CDR3 loop is CASNSLRTSGSYEQYF. DNA of the CDR3: TGTGCCAGCAATTCTCTCCGGACTAGCGGGAGTTACGAGCAGTACTTC. J is TRBJ2-7 and V is TRBV27, with 13 nucleotides matching TRBD2. Trimming at V came to 7 bases and at J to 4 bases, leaving 10 bases not matched to a gene. The CDR3 has 16 amino acids. Per the germline V gene, CDR1 is MNHEY and CDR2 is SMNVEV (reference sequence).

The chain has TRBV7-2 and TRBJ2-2, with D tentatively TRBD2 (5 bases). Deletions cut 0 bases from V and 2 bases from J, with 7 bases between. CDR1 and CDR2 (germline): SGHTA, FQGNSA. The CDR3 loop spans 15 amino acids. The DNA of the CDR3 is TGTGCCAGCAGCTTAGCGGGAGCTAACACCGGGGAGCTGTTTTTT. Its translation is CASSLAGANTGELFF.

The J gene is TRBJ2-7, the V gene TRBV6-1; TRBD2 aligns across 7 bases. V shed 5 bases and J 3 bases; nucleotides not matched to a gene: 1. The CDR3 length is 12 residues. Germline V lookup: CDR1 MNHNS, CDR2 SASEGT. The CDR3 region has the DNA TGTGCCAGCAGTTGGGAGGGCTACGAGCAGTACTTC. Residues: CASSWEGYEQYF.